This T cell receptor (beta chain) was sequenced for a study of blood T cell repertoires in COVID-19. Study-wide context: The analysed material was cDNA or gDNA that came from T cells, B-cell-depleted T cells, or PBMCs.

In the original processing: By means of reference gene primer amplification, nucleated cell counts were estimated. Only in-frame clones appear in the TCRdb table, and some are missing; sequencing was by immunoSEQ multiplex PCR. Clone size and V and J calls were adopted from that table, with D and trimming inferred from the DNA. The data show about 180,000 clones, over 75% seen once. V lost 1 base to trimming and J lost 7 bases, with 10 bases between them. CDR1 is SEHNR, CDR2 FQNEAQ, per germline (reference sequence). This CDR3 has 13 residues. The rearrangement links TRBV7-9 to TRBJ1-1; possibly TRBD1 for D (6 bases). The clonotype was recovered from a man in his fifties or sixties with acute or convalescent COVID-19. The sequencing sample was made of peripheral blood. This CDR3 is CASSLGGHIEAFF. DNA of the CDR3: TGTGCCAGCAGCTTAGGGGGACACATTGAAGCTTTCTTT.